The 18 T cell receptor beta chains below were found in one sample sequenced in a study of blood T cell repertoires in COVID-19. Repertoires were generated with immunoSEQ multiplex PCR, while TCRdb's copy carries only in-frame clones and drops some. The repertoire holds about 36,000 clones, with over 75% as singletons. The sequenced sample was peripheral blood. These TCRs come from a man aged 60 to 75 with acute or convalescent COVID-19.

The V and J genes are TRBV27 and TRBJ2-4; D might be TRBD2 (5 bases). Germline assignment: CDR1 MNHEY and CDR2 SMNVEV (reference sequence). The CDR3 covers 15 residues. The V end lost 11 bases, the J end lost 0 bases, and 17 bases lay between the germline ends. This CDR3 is CASSGGFEAKNIQYF. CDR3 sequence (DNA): TGTGCCTCCTCAGGAGGATTCGAAGCCAAAAACATTCAGTACTTC.

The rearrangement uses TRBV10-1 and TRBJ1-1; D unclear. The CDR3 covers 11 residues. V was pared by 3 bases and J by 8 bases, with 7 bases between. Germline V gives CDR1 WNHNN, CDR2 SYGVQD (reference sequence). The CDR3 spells CASSDRNEAFF. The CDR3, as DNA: TGCGCCAGCAGTGACAGGAACGAAGCTTTCTTT.

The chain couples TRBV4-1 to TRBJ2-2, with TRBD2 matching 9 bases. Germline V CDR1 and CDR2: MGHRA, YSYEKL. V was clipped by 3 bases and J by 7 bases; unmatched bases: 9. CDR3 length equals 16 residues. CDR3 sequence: CASSHPGLAPGGELFF. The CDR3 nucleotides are TGCGCCAGCAGCCACCCGGGACTAGCCCCCGGCGGGGAGCTGTTTTTT.

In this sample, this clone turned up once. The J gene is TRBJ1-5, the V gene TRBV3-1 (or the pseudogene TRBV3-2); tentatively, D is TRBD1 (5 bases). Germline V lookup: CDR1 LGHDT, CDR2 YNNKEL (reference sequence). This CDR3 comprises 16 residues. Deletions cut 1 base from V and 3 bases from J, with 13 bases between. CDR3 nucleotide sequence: TGTGCCAGCAGCCAAGGATTAAGGGGTTACAATCAGCCCCAGCATTTT. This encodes CASSQGLRGYNQPQHF.

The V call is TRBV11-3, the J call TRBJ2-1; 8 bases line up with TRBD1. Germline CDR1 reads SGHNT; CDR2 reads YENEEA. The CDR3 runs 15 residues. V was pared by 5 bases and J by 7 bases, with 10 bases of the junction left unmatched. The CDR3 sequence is CASSARTGNLNEQFF. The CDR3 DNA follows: TGTGCCAGCAGCGCCCGGACAGGGAATCTAAATGAGCAGTTCTTC.

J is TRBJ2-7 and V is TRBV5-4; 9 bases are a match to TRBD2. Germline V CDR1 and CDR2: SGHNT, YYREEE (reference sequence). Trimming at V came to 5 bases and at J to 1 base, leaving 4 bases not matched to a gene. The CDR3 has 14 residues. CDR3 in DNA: TGTGCCAGCAGTGCTAGCGGGGTATCCTACGAGCAGTACTTC. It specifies CASSASGVSYEQYF.

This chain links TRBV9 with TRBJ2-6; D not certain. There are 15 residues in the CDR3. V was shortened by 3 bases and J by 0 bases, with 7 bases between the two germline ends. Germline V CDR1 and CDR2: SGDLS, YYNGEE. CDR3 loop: CASSARLSGANVLTF. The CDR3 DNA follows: TGTGCCAGCAGCGCCAGGCTCTCTGGGGCCAACGTCCTGACTTTC.

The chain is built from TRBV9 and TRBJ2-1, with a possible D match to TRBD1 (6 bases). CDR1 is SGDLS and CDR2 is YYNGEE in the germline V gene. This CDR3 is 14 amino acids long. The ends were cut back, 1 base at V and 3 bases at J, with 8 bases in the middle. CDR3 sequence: CASSVRDNYNEQFF. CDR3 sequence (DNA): TGTGCCAGCAGCGTAAGGGACAACTACAATGAGCAGTTCTTC.

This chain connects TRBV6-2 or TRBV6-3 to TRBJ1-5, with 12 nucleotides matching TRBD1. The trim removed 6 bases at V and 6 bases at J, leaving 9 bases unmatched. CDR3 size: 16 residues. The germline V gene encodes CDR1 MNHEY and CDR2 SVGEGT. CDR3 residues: CASSPSGQGAGQPQHF. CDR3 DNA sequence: TGTGCCAGCAGCCCCTCGGGACAGGGGGCCGGTCAGCCCCAGCATTTT.

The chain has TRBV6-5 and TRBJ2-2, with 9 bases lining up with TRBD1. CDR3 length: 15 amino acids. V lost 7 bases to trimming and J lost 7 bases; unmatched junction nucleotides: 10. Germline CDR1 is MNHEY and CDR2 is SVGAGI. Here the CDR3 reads CASTIGQGRIGELFF. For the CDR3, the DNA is TGTGCCAGCACCATAGGACAGGGGAGGATCGGGGAGCTGTTTTTT.

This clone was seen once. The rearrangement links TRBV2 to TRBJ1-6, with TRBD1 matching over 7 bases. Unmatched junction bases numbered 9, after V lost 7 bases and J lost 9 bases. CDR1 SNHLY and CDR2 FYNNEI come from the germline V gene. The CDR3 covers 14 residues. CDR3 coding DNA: TGTGCCAGCATGTCAAACAGGGGAGGTTCACCCCTCCACTTT. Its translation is CASMSNRGGSPLHF.

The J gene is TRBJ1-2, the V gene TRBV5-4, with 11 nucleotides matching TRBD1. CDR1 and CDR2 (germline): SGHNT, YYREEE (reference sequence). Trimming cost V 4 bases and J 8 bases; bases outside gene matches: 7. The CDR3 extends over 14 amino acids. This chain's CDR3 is CASSGGQGAGGYTF. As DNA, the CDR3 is TGTGCCAGCAGCGGAGGACAGGGGGCTGGGGGCTACACCTTC.

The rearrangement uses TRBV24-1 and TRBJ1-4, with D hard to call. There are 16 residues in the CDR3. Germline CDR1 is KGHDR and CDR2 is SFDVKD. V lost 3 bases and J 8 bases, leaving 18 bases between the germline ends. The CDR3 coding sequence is TGTGCCACCAGTGATCTCCTTACCTGGCGGGGAGAAAAACTGTTTTTT. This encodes CATSDLLTWRGEKLFF.

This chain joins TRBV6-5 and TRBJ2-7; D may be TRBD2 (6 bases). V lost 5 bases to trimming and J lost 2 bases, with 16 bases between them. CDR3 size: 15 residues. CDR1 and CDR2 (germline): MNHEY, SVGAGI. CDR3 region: CASSRNGGFPYEQYF. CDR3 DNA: TGTGCCAGCAGTCGTAACGGAGGGTTCCCCTACGAGCAGTACTTC.

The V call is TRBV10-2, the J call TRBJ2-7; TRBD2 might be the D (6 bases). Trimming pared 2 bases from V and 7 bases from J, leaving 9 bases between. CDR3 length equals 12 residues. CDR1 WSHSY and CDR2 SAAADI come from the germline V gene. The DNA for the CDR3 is TGCGCCAGCAGTGAGGGCGCGGGGGAGCAGTACTTC. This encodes CASSEGAGEQYF.

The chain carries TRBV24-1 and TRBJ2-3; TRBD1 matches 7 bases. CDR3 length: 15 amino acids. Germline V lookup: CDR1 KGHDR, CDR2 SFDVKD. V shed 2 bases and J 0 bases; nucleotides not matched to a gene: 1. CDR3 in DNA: TGTGCCACCAGTGATTCGGGACAGAGCACAGATACGCAGTATTTT. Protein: CATSDSGQSTDTQYF.

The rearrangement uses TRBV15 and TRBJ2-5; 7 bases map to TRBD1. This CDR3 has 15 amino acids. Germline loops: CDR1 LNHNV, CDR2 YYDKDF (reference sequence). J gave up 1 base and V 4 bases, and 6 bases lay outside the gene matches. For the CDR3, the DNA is TGTGCCACCAGCACAGGACAGGATCCCCAAGAGACCCAGTACTTC. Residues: CATSTGQDPQETQYF.

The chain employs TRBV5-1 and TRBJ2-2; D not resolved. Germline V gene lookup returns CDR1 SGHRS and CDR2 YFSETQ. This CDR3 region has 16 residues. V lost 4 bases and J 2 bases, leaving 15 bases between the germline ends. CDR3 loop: CASSVTPVGNTGELFF. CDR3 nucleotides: TGCGCCAGCAGCGTAACCCCAGTGGGCAACACCGGGGAGCTGTTTTTT. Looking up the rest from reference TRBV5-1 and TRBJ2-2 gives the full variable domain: KAGVTQTPRYLIKTRGQQVTLSCSPISGHRSVSWYQQTPGQGLQFLFEYFSETQRNKGNFPGRFSGRQFSNSRSEMNVSTLELGDSALYLCASSVTPVGNTGELFFGEGSRLTVL.